The rows below give T cell receptor beta chains drawn from one sample of a study of T and B cells in COVID-19 patients. TCRdb used MiXCR to reprocess the multiplex PCR reads, holding one entry per CDR3 protein. This table has 8,000 or so distinct CDR3 sequences, 35% to 50% appearing once. Sequenced input: blood. The origin of the receptors is a human donor who had recovered from COVID-19. Each CDR3 is given with its conserved first and last residue. A D gene is named only where the DNA matches it firmly. Some rows have no size entry. The others give once, few or many, or a class for an expanded clone.

DNA: TGTGCCAGCAGCATCGAAGGGTCGGTCGGGGCCTACGAGCAGTACTTC
CDR3: CASSIEGSVGAYEQYF
D: NA
J: TRBJ2-7
size: medium-sized
V: TRBV11-3

DNA: TGCGCCAGCAGCCCCGGACTAGCGGGGGGTTCGTACGAGCAGTACTTC
CDR3: CASSPGLAGGSYEQYF
D: TRBD2
J: TRBJ2-7
size: NA
V: TRBV5-1

DNA: TGTGCCACCAGCAGGGGGATCGGGGGCAAGGGTTCACCCCTCCACTTT
CDR3: CATSRGIGGKGSPLHF
D: NA
J: TRBJ1-6
size: NA
V: TRBV15

DNA: TGTGCCAGCAGTTATCTTCGGGACGGGGACAATGAGCAGTTCTTC
CDR3: CASSYLRDGDNEQFF
D: NA
J: TRBJ2-1
size: NA
V: TRBV6-2/TRBV6-3

DNA: TGTGCCAGCAGCGAGGACATCTCTGGAAACACCATATATTTT
CDR3: CASSEDISGNTIYF
D: NA
J: TRBJ1-3
size: few
V: TRBV11-1

DNA: TGCAGCGGGGGGGGCTCTGGAAACACCATATATTTT
CDR3: CSGGGSGNTIYF
D: NA
J: TRBJ1-3
size: NA
V: TRBV29-1

DNA: TGCGCCAGCACCCCCGCCTCACTAGCCCTCACAGATACGCAGTATTTT
CDR3: CASTPASLALTDTQYF
D: NA
J: TRBJ2-3
size: medium-sized
V: TRBV10-2

DNA: TGTGCCAGCAGCTTAGGCCGGGGGCTTGGTAATGAAAAACTGTTTTTT
CDR3: CASSLGRGLGNEKLFF
D: NA
J: TRBJ1-4
size: NA
V: TRBV11-3

DNA: TGTGCCTGGGGTGGGGGGCAGTTCTATGGCTACACCTTC
CDR3: CAWGGGQFYGYTF
D: NA
J: TRBJ1-2
size: NA
V: TRBV30

DNA: TGTGCCAGCAGCCCAGAGGTAGGGGCCCGAAATCAGCCCCAGCATTTT
CDR3: CASSPEVGARNQPQHF
D: NA
J: TRBJ1-5
size: few
V: TRBV11-3

DNA: TGTGCCAGCAGACGACGGGCGGGACTCCAGGGCCAGTACTTC
CDR3: CASRRRAGLQGQYF
D: NA
J: TRBJ2-5
size: NA
V: TRBV6-2/TRBV6-3

DNA: TGTGCCAGTAGACAGCGGGGGGGCGGTGCCGGGGAGCTGTTTTTT
CDR3: CASRQRGGGAGELFF
D: TRBD2
J: TRBJ2-2
size: medium-sized
V: TRBV19

DNA: TGTGCCAGCACCCCACGGGGGGGATCACTAAGCGGCTACACCTTC
CDR3: CASTPRGGSLSGYTF
D: NA
J: TRBJ1-2
size: NA
V: TRBV6-5

DNA: TGTGCCAGCAGTTACTCGAAGGCCCTCGGAAACACCATATATTTT
CDR3: CASSYSKALGNTIYF
D: NA
J: TRBJ1-3
size: NA
V: TRBV6-6

DNA: TGTGCCAGCAGCTTCGGGGACAGGGGCCACGAGCAGTACTTC
CDR3: CASSFGDRGHEQYF
D: TRBD1
J: TRBJ2-7
size: NA
V: TRBV5-6

DNA: TGTGCCTGGATTGCAGAGTGGAACACTGAAGCTTTCTTT
CDR3: CAWIAEWNTEAFF
D: NA
J: TRBJ1-1
size: NA
V: TRBV30

DNA: TGTGCCAGCAGCTTTCAGCGGCAAGAGACCCAGTACTTC
CDR3: CASSFQRQETQYF
D: NA
J: TRBJ2-5
size: few
V: TRBV7-6

DNA: TGTGCCAGCAGTGAAGGGGGGGCCGGGGAGCTGTTTTTT
CDR3: CASSEGGAGELFF
D: NA
J: TRBJ2-2
size: few
V: TRBV6-4

DNA: TGTGCCAGCAGCTTAGGCAGGGGGAGAGATACGCAGTATTTT
CDR3: CASSLGRGRDTQYF
D: TRBD1
J: TRBJ2-3
size: NA
V: TRBV11-3

DNA: TGTGCCAGCAGGACTAGCGCAGATACGCAGTATTTT
CDR3: CASRTSADTQYF
D: TRBD2
J: TRBJ2-3
size: NA
V: TRBV6-6

DNA: TGTGCCAGCAGTTTGGTTGGGGGGGGCAATGAGCAGTTCTTC
CDR3: CASSLVGGGNEQFF
D: TRBD2
J: TRBJ2-1
size: NA
V: TRBV12-3/TRBV12-4

DNA: TGTGCCAGTGACGCAGGGGTCGGGGCCAACGTCCTGACTTTC
CDR3: CASDAGVGANVLTF
D: NA
J: TRBJ2-6
size: NA
V: TRBV19

DNA: TGTGCCAGCAGCTTAAGGTCTGCCCTCCATTCACCCCTCCACTTT
CDR3: CASSLRSALHSPLHF
D: NA
J: TRBJ1-6
size: NA
V: TRBV13

DNA: TGTGCCAGCAGTTTGGGCAGGGCCCTAGGGACCCAGTACTTC
CDR3: CASSLGRALGTQYF
D: NA
J: TRBJ2-5
size: NA
V: TRBV28

DNA: TGTGCCAGCAGTTACTCGGTGCTAGCGGGGGCCACAGATACGCAGTATTTT
CDR3: CASSYSVLAGATDTQYF
D: TRBD2
J: TRBJ2-3
size: NA
V: TRBV6-5

DNA: TGTGCCAGCAGTCCCCGATCCTCCCCTGGGGCCAACGTCCTGACTTTC
CDR3: CASSPRSSPGANVLTF
D: NA
J: TRBJ2-6
size: few
V: TRBV6-5